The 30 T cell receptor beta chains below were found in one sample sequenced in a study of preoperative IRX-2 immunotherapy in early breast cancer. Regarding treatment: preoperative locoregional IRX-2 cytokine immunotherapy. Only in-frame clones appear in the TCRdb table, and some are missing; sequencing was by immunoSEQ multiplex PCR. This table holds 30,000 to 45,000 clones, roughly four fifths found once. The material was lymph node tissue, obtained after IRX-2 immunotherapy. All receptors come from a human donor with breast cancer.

For the CDR3, the DNA is TGCGCCAGCAGCCTGGGACTAGCGGGGGCATTGGATACGCAGTATTTT. Amino acids: CASSLGLAGALDTQYF. The genes are TRBV23-1 and TRBJ2-3; 14 bases map to TRBD2. TRBV23-1 is an ORF; its function is uncertain. The V gene end was trimmed by 6 bases and the J gene end by 6 bases; junction bases not matched to a gene: 8. This CDR3 region has 16 residues.

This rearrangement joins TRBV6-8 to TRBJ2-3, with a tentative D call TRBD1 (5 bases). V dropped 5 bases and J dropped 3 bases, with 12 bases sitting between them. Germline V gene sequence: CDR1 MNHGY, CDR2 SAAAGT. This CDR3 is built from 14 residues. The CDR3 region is CASSDQGKTDTQYF. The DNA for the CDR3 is TGTGCCAGCAGTGACCAGGGAAAAACAGATACGCAGTATTTT.

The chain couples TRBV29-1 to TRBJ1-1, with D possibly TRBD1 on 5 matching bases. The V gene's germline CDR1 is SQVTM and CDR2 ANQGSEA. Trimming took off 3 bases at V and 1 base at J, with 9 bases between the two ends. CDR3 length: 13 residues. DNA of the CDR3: TGCAGCGTTGAGGCAGGGACGAACACTGAAGCTTTCTTT. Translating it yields CSVEAGTNTEAFF.

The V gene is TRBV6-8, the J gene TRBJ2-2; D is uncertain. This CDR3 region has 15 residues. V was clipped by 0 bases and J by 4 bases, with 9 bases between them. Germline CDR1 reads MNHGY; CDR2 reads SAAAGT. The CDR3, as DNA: TGTGCCAGCAGTTACTCGCGAGGAAGCACCGGGGAGCTGTTTTTT. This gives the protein CASSYSRGSTGELFF.

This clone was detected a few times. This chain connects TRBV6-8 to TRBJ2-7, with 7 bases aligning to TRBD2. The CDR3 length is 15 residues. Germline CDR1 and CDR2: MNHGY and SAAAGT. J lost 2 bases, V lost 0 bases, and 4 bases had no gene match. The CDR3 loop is CASSYSLAAPYEQYF. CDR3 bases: TGTGCCAGCAGTTACTCTCTAGCGGCTCCCTACGAGCAGTACTTC.

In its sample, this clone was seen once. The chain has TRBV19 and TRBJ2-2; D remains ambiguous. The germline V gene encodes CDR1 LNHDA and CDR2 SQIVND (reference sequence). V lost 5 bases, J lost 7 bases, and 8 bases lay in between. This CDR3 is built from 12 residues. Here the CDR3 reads CASSVYGGELFF. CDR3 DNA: TGTGCCAGTAGTGTCTATGGCGGGGAGCTGTTTTTT.

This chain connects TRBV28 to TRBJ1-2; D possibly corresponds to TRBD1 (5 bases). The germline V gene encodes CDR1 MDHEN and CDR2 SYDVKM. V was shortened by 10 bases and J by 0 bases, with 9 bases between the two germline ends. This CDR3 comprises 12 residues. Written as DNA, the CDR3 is TGTGCCATCAGACAGACTAACTATGGCTACACCTTC. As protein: CAIRQTNYGYTF.

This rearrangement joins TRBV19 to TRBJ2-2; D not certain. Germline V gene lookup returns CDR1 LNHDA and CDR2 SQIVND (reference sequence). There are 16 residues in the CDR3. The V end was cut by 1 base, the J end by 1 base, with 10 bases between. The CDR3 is CASSIGRGWNTGELFF. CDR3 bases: TGTGCCAGTAGTATAGGGCGCGGATGGAACACCGGGGAGCTGTTTTTT.

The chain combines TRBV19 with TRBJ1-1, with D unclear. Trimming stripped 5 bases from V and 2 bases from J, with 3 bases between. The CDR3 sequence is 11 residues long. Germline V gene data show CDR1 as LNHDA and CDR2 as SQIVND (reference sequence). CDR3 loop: CASSHNTEAFF. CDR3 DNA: TGTGCCAGTAGTCACAACACTGAAGCTTTCTTT. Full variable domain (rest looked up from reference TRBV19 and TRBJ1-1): DGGITQSPKYLFRKEGQNVTLSCEQNLNHDAMYWYRQDPGQGLRLIYYSQIVNDFQKGDIAEGYSVSREKKESFPLTVTSAQKNPTAFYLCASSHNTEAFFGQGTRLTVV.

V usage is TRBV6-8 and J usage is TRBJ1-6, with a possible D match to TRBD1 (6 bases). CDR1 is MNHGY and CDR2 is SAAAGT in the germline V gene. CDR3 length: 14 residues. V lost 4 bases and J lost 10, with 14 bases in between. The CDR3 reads CASSSTGLISPLHF. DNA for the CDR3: TGTGCCAGCAGTTCAACAGGGTTAATCTCACCCCTCCACTTT.

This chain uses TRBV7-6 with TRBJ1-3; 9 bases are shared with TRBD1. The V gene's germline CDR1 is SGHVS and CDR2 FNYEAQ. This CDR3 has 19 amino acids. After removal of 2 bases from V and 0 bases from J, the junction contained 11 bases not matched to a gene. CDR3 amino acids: CASSLRASGQGFSGNTIYF. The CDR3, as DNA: TGTGCCAGCAGCTTAAGAGCCTCGGGACAGGGTTTCTCTGGAAACACCATATATTTT.

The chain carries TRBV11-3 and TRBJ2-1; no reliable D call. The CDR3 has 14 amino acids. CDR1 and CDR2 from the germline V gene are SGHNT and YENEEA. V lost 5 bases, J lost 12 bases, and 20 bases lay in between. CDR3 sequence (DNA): TGTGCCAGCAGCCCACCGGGCCTAGTAATGGGGCAGTTCTTC. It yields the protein CASSPPGLVMGQFF. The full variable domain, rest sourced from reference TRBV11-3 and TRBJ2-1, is EAGVVQSPRYKIIEKKQPVAFWCNPISGHNTLYWYLQNLGQGPELLIRYENEEAVDDSQLPKDRFSAERLKGVDSTLKIQPAELGDSAVYLCASSPPGLVMGQFFGPGTRLTVL.

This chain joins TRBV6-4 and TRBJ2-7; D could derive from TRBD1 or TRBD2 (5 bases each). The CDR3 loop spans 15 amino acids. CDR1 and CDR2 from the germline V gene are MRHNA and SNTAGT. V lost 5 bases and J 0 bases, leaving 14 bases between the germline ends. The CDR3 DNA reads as TGTGCCAGCAGTTACGGGACGGGGAGCTCCTACGAGCAGTACTTC. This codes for CASSYGTGSSYEQYF.

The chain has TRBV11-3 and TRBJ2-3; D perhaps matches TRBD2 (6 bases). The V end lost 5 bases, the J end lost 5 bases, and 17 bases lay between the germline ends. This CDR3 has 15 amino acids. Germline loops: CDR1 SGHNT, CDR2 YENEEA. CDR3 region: CASSQPGLGIDTQYF. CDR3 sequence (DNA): TGTGCCAGCAGCCAACCGGGACTCGGAATAGATACGCAGTATTTT.

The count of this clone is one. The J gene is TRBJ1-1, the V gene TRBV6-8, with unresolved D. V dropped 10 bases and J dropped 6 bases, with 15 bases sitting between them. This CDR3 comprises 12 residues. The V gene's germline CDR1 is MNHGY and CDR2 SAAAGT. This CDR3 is CAIETEQAEAFF. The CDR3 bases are TGTGCCATCGAGACGGAGCAGGCTGAAGCTTTCTTT.

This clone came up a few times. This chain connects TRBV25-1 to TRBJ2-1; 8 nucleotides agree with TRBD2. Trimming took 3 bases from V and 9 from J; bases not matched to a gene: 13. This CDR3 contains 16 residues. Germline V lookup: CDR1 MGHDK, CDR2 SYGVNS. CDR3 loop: CASSESQRGQYSEQFF. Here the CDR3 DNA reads TGTGCCAGCAGTGAGTCCCAGCGGGGGCAGTATAGTGAGCAGTTCTTC.

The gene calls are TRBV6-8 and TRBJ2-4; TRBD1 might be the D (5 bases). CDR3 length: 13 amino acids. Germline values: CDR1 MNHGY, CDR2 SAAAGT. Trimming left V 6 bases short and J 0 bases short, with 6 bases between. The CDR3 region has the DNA TGTGCCAGCAGCAGGGAAGCCAAAAACATTCAGTACTTC. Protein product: CASSREAKNIQYF.

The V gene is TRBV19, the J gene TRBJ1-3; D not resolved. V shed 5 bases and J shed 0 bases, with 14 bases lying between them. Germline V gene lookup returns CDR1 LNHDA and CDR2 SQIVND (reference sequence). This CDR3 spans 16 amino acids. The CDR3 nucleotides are TGTGCCAGTAGTTCCCCAGGCGATTTCTCTGGAAACACCATATATTTT. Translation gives CASSSPGDFSGNTIYF.

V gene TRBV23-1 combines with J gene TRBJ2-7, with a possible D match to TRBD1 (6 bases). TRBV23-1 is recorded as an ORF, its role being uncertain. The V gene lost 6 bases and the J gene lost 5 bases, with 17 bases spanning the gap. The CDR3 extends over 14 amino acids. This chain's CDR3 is CASSALDSLDEQYF. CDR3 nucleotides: TGCGCCAGCAGCGCCTTGGACAGCCTTGACGAGCAGTACTTC.

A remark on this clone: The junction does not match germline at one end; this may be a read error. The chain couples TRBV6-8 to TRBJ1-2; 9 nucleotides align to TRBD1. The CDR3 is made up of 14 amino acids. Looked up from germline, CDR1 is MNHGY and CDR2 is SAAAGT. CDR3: CAISAGTGIYGYTF. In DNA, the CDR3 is TGTGCCATCAGTGCCGGGACAGGGATCTATGGCTACACCTTC.

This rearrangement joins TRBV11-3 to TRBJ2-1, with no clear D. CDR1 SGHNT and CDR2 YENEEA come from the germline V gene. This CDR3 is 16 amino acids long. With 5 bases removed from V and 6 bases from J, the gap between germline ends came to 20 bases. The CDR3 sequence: CASSLPPAAFLNEQFF. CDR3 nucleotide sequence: TGTGCCAGCAGCCTGCCCCCGGCAGCCTTCCTCAATGAGCAGTTCTTC.

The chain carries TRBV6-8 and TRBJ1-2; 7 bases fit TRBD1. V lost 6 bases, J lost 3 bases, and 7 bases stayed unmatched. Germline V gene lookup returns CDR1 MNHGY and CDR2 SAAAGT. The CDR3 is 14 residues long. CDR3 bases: TGTGCCAGCAGACCGGGACAGTATCACTATGGCTACACCTTC. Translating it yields CASRPGQYHYGYTF.

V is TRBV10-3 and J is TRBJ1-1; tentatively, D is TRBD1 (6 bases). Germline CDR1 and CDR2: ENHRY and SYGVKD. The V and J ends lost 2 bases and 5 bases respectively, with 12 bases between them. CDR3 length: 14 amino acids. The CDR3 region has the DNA TGTGCCATCAGTGAGGCAGGGGCGGAGACTGAAGCTTTCTTT. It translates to CAISEAGAETEAFF.

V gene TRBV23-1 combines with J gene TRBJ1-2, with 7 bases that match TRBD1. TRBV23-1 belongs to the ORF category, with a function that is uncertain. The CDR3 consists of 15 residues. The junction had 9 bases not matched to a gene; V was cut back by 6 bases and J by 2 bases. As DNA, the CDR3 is TGCGCCAGCAGCGAACGACAGGGACGCAACTATGGCTACACCTTC. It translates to CASSERQGRNYGYTF.

The CDR3 DNA is TGCGCCAGCAGCTTGGTAGACAGGTCCTACGAGCAGTACTTC. This encodes CASSLVDRSYEQYF. The V and J genes are TRBV5-1 and TRBJ2-7, with D possibly TRBD1 on 6 matching bases. The CDR3 consists of 14 residues. Germline CDR1 is SGHRS and CDR2 is YFSETQ. V shed 0 bases and J shed 1 base, with 8 bases lying between them.

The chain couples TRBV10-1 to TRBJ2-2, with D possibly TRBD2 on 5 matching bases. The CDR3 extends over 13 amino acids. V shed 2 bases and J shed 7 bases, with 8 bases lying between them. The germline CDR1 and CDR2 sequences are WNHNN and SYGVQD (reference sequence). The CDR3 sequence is CASSEDRGGELFF. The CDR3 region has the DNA TGCGCCAGCAGTGAGGATCGGGGCGGGGAGCTGTTTTTT.

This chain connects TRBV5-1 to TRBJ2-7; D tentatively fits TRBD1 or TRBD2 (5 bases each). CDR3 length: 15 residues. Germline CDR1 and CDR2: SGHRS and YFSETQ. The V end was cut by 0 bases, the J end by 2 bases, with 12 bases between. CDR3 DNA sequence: TGCGCCAGCAGCTTGGGAGGGGTCACTGCCTACGAGCAGTACTTC. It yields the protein CASSLGGVTAYEQYF.

The CDR3 reads CASSPSTGGVQPQHF. For the CDR3, the DNA is TGTGCCAGCTCACCTTCCACAGGGGGCGTTCAGCCCCAGCATTTT. V gene TRBV18 combines with J gene TRBJ1-5, with TRBD1 identical over 9 bases. V shed 3 bases, J shed 6 bases, and the junction held 6 bases outside the gene matches. The germline CDR1 and CDR2 sequences are KGHSH and LQKENI. The CDR3 is 15 residues long.

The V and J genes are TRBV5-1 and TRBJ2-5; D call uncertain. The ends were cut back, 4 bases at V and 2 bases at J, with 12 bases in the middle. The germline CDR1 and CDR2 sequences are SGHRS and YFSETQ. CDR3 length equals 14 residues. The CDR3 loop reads CASSPALDQETQYF. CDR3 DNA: TGCGCCAGCAGCCCTGCATTAGATCAAGAGACCCAGTACTTC.

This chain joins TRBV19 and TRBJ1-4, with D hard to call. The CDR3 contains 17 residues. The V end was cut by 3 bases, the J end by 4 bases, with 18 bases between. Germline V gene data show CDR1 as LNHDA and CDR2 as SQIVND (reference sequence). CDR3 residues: CASSIRRTANFNEKLFF. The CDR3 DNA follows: TGTGCCAGTAGTATCCGTCGGACCGCGAACTTTAATGAAAAACTGTTTTTT.